The 17 T cell receptor beta chains in this list originate from one sample, sequenced in a study of blood T cell repertoires in COVID-19. TCRdb's copy holds only in-frame clones and misses some; the assay was immunoSEQ multiplex PCR. The sample lists around 170,000 clones, about 86% occurring once. The sample taken for sequencing was peripheral blood. These receptors originate from a man younger than 45 with active or convalescent COVID-19.

The V call is TRBV5-1, the J call TRBJ1-1; D may be TRBD1 (5 bases). The CDR3 length is 18 residues. The V gene's germline CDR1 is SGHRS and CDR2 YFSETQ. V lost 4 bases and J lost 2, with 24 bases in between. CDR3 DNA: TGCGCCAGCAGCCTCCCCCTGGGGCGGCGAGACTTAAACACTGAAGCTTTCTTT. Translation: CASSLPLGRRDLNTEAFF.

The rearrangement links TRBV28 to TRBJ2-7; D possibly corresponds to TRBD2 (6 bases). V dropped 2 bases and J dropped 5 bases, with 25 bases sitting between them. Germline assignment: CDR1 MDHEN and CDR2 SYDVKM. The CDR3 consists of 18 residues. CDR3 protein: CASSLAIFGGPTPDEQYV. The DNA for the CDR3 is TGTGCCAGCAGTTTAGCTATATTCGGGGGTCCGACGCCGGACGAGCAGTACGTC.

This clone was recorded only once. The chain couples TRBV27 to TRBJ2-1, with TRBD1 identical over 7 bases. Germline values: CDR1 MNHEY, CDR2 SMNVEV (reference sequence). The CDR3 has 14 amino acids. J gave up 4 bases and V 7 bases, and 7 bases lay outside the gene matches. The CDR3 DNA sequence: TGTGCCAGCACCACGACAGGGCCGTACAATGAGCAGTTCTTC. This encodes CASTTTGPYNEQFF.

V gene TRBV28 combines with J gene TRBJ1-4; 8 bases are shared with TRBD1. The CDR3 has 15 amino acids. Germline V gives CDR1 MDHEN, CDR2 SYDVKM. Trimming cost V 6 bases and J 8 bases; bases outside gene matches: 11. Here the CDR3 reads CASRIQGAGKEKLFF. In nucleotides, the CDR3 is TGTGCCAGCAGGATCCAGGGGGCAGGGAAAGAAAAACTGTTTTTT.

V and J are TRBV30 and TRBJ1-6; no definite D call. Germline CDR1 is GTSNPN and CDR2 is SVGIG (reference sequence). V was pared by 4 bases and J by 14 bases, with 15 bases between. The CDR3 covers 12 residues. Here the CDR3 DNA reads TGTGCCTGGACCGGGTCTTTAGAGGCCCTCCACTTT. It encodes CAWTGSLEALHF.

V and J are TRBV6-5 and TRBJ2-3; 8 bases map to TRBD1. The ends lost 5 bases at V and 2 bases at J; junction bases unmatched: 3. Germline V CDR1 and CDR2: MNHEY, SVGAGI. The CDR3 has 14 residues. This CDR3 reads CASSRTGLTDTQYF. CDR3 nucleotides: TGTGCCAGCAGTAGGACAGGGCTCACAGATACGCAGTATTTT.

This chain joins TRBV19 and TRBJ1-4, with D tentatively TRBD1 (6 bases). The CDR3 is made up of 15 amino acids. The germline V and J ends were trimmed by 5 bases and 4 bases, with 14 bases remaining between them. Germline CDR1 and CDR2: LNHDA and SQIVND (reference sequence). CDR3 sequence reads: CASSPTGQSNEKLFF. The CDR3 DNA reads as TGTGCCAGTAGTCCGACCGGACAGAGTAATGAAAAACTGTTTTTT.

This clone was observed a handful of times. The same CDR3 can be traced to other DNA sequences in this sample. The genes are TRBV20-1 and TRBJ1-4; no clear D. V lost 1 base and J 8 bases, leaving 5 bases between the germline ends. CDR1 and CDR2 (germline): DFQATT, SNEGSKA (reference sequence). This CDR3 has 11 residues. The CDR3 coding sequence is TGCAGTGCTAGAGGTCAGGAAAAACTGTTTTTT. Translating it yields CSARGQEKLFF.

This clone was found once. The CDR3 DNA reads as TGTGCCAGCAACTCGGGGTCTGGAAACACCATATATTTT. Translation: CASNSGSGNTIYF. The chain is built from TRBV12-3 or TRBV12-4 and TRBJ1-3; D uncertain. The CDR3 spans 13 residues. V lost 7 bases and J lost 1, with 8 bases in between.

This chain joins TRBV10-1 and TRBJ2-3; 9 bases match TRBD2. Germline assignment: CDR1 WNHNN and CDR2 SYGVQD (reference sequence). The CDR3 runs to 15 residues. Trimming removed 0 bases from V and 4 bases from J; junction bases left unmatched: 2. The CDR3 DNA follows: TGCGCCAGCAGTGAGTCGGGACTAGCCGCAGATACGCAGTATTTT. Translation: CASSESGLAADTQYF.

This rearrangement joins TRBV7-2 to TRBJ1-3, with D possibly TRBD1 on 6 matching bases. Trimming took 2 bases from V and 6 from J, leaving 11 bases between them. The CDR3 extends over 14 amino acids. Germline lookup yields CDR1 SGHTA and CDR2 FQGNSA. The CDR3 DNA reads as TGTGCCAGCAGCTTACCTCAGGGGATAAACACCATATATTTT. It translates to CASSLPQGINTIYF. The full variable domain, with the rest looked up from reference TRBV7-2 and TRBJ1-3, is GAGVSQSPSNKVTEKGKDVELRCDPISGHTALYWYRQSLGQGLEFLIYFQGNSAPDKSGLPSDRFSAERTGGSVSTLTIQRTQQEDSAVYLCASSLPQGINTIYFGEGSWLTVV.

In its sample, this clone was seen many times. The chain uses TRBV6-2 or TRBV6-3 and TRBJ2-1; 7 nucleotides match TRBD2. V lost 7 bases, J lost 3 bases, and 6 bases stayed unmatched. The CDR3 loop spans 14 amino acids. From germline, CDR1 is MNHEY and CDR2 SVGEGT. CDR3 sequence: CASTPLADYNEQFF. For the CDR3, the DNA is TGTGCCAGCACCCCTCTAGCGGACTACAATGAGCAGTTCTTC.

The chain joins TRBV19 to TRBJ1-4; TRBD1 matches at 7 bases. The CDR3 sequence is 14 residues long. V dropped 5 bases and J dropped 4; count of bases not matched to a gene: 4. Germline assignment: CDR1 LNHDA and CDR2 SQIVND (reference sequence). The CDR3 loop is CASSRRGDNEKLFF. CDR3 sequence (DNA): TGTGCCAGTAGTCGCAGGGGGGATAATGAAAAACTGTTTTTT.

The chain carries TRBV7-9 and TRBJ1-1, with 7 bases that match TRBD1. Per the germline V gene, CDR1 is SEHNR and CDR2 is FQNEAQ (reference sequence). Trimming at V came to 5 bases and at J to 4 bases, leaving 4 bases not matched to a gene. The CDR3 sequence is 13 residues long. As DNA, the CDR3 is TGTGCCAGCAGCAACAGGGGTAGCACTGAAGCTTTCTTT. Its protein product is CASSNRGSTEAFF.

V and J are TRBV20-1 and TRBJ1-2; D is undetermined. From germline, CDR1 is DFQATT and CDR2 SNEGSKA (reference sequence). Trimming took 6 bases from V and 8 from J, leaving 10 bases between them. There are 10 residues in the CDR3. CDR3 loop: CSAGEYGYTF. As DNA, the CDR3 is TGCAGTGCCGGGGAATACGGCTACACCTTC.

The J gene is TRBJ1-1, the V gene TRBV27; D possibly corresponds to TRBD1 (5 bases). CDR3 length equals 14 residues. Germline values: CDR1 MNHEY, CDR2 SMNVEV (reference sequence). V was pared by 10 bases and J by 4 bases, with 19 bases between. The CDR3 coding sequence is TGTGCCACCCAAACGACAGTTTCAAGCACTGAAGCTTTCTTT. Amino acids: CATQTTVSSTEAFF.

This chain's CDR3 is CASSPRDRGGGYTF. As DNA, the CDR3 is TGTGCCAGCAGTCCCCGGGACAGGGGAGGTGGCTACACCTTC. The chain is built from TRBV2 and TRBJ1-2; 10 bases match TRBD1. The V and J ends lost 5 bases and 7 bases, in that order; junction bases with no gene match: 7. In germline, CDR1 is SNHLY, CDR2 FYNNEI. This CDR3 region has 14 residues.